What follows are 2 T cell receptor beta chains derived from one specimen sequenced in a study of blood T cells in healthy people across ages. For the second PCR, which ran for 7 to 11 cycles, a sample-barcoded 5' primer and a J-beta primer mix were used. One entry per CDR3 protein results from TCRdb running MiXCR on the 5' RACE reads. The data contain more than 550,000 distinct CDR3 sequences, approximately 22% of them seen just once; the ten biggest clones take up around 22%. Input material: blood. All receptors come from a man between 70 and 80 years old in good health.

This clonotype was counted only a few times. The rearrangement joins TRBV20-1 to TRBJ1-4, with D perhaps TRBD1 (6 bases). CDR1 and CDR2 (germline): DFQATT, SNEGSKA (reference sequence). With 1 base removed from V and 7 bases from J, the gap between germline ends came to 16 bases. The CDR3 has 15 amino acids. CDR3 in amino acids: CSARGRGGPGEKLFF. For the CDR3, the DNA is TGCAGTGCTAGAGGCCGCGGGGGGCCTGGTGAAAAACTGTTTTTT.

This clonotype has a handful of counts. The chain has TRBV12-3 or TRBV12-4 and TRBJ2-1; D uncertain. This CDR3 has 16 residues. Deletions cut 2 bases from V and 8 bases from J, with 19 bases between. This CDR3 reads CASSLKGIDVPHEQFF. Here the CDR3 DNA reads TGTGCCAGCAGTTTAAAAGGGATCGACGTCCCCCATGAGCAGTTCTTC.